Listed below are T cell receptor beta chains from one sample, sequenced in a study of beta chain features in type 1 diabetes. Generated by immunoSEQ multiplex PCR, the TCRdb table keeps only in-frame clones and is missing some. The sample lists hundreds of thousands of clones; about an eighth were seen once. The source material was naive CD4+ T cells from blood. The origin of the receptors is a man between 18 and 29 years old with type 1 diabetes. Both conserved end residues are part of each CDR3. Each record gives: D gene, V gene, J gene, clone size, CDR3 DNA, CDR3 protein. D genes are given only for firm matches. Clone size, where shown, is once, few, many, or a class for clones that have expanded.

.	TRBV19	TRBJ1-1	.	TGTGCCAGTACCGCCACAGGGAGAGACAGGAGCACTGAAGCTTTCTTT	CASTATGRDRSTEAFF
.	TRBV10-2	TRBJ2-3	.	TGCGCCAGCGGGGGACTCCACACGGGAGATACGCAGTATTTT	CASGGLHTGDTQYF
TRBD2	TRBV19	TRBJ2-3	.	TGTGCCAGTAGTATAGCCCCCCGTCGACTAGCGGGGGGGAGCACAGATACGCAGTATTTT	CASSIAPRRLAGGSTDTQYF
TRBD1	TRBV5-4	TRBJ1-2	.	TGTGCCAGCAGCTTGGGGTTTAAGACAGGGCTTTATGGCTACACCTTC	CASSLGFKTGLYGYTF
.	TRBV11-3	TRBJ2-5	.	TGTGCCAGCACCTCGTACGGGTCGGGGACCCAGTACTTC	CASTSYGSGTQYF
TRBD1	TRBV7-9	TRBJ2-2	few	TGTGCCAGCAGGCCGCGAGGGGGCGCGGGCACCGGGGAGCTGTTTTTT	CASRPRGGAGTGELFF
TRBD1	TRBV4-1	TRBJ1-1	.	TGCGCCAGCAGCCAAGATAACAGCCGGACAGGGGTTTTGAACACTGAAGCTTTCTTT	CASSQDNSRTGVLNTEAFF
.	TRBV5-1	TRBJ2-7	.	TGCGCCAGCAGCTTGACCGGCTCCTACGAGCAGTACTTC	CASSLTGSYEQYF
.	TRBV7-2	TRBJ2-7	few	TGTGCCAGCAGCCCCGGCCCCGAGGGTATGTACGAGCAGTACTTC	CASSPGPEGMYEQYF
.	TRBV27	TRBJ2-3	few	TGTGCCAGCAGTTTAGCGGGGGCCGGCACAGATACGCAGTATTTT	CASSLAGAGTDTQYF
.	TRBV29-1	TRBJ2-2	.	TGCAGCGGGGGGTCAGTCACCGGGGAGCTGTTTTTT	CSGGSVTGELFF
.	TRBV19	TRBJ1-2	.	TGTGCCAGTAGTCCTACCTGGGCCAGGAACTATGGCTACACCTTC	CASSPTWARNYGYTF
TRBD1	TRBV2	TRBJ1-1	.	TGTGCCAGCTCTGACAGGGCGAACACTGAAGCTTTCTTT	CASSDRANTEAFF
.	TRBV27	TRBJ1-4	few	TGTGCCAGCAGTCCTCCATGGGGGGCGAGAGCTAATGAAAAACTGTTTTTT	CASSPPWGARANEKLFF
.	TRBV29-1	TRBJ2-3	few	TGCAGCGTTGACCGGGGCTTAATGTCAGATACGCAGTATTTT	CSVDRGLMSDTQYF
.	TRBV6-5	TRBJ1-1	.	TGTGCCAGCAGTTACATGGGGCAAGCTTTCTTT	CASSYMGQAFF
.	TRBV11-3	TRBJ1-6	.	TGTGCCAGCAGCTTAGAGAGCGGGAATTCACCCCTCCACTTT	CASSLESGNSPLHF
.	TRBV29-1	TRBJ2-3	few	TGCAGCGTTGAAAGCTGGGTCAGGGACACAGATACGCAGTATTTT	CSVESWVRDTDTQYF
.	TRBV6-1	TRBJ1-1	.	TGTGCCAGCAGTGCCTCTGTGGGGCCGAACACTGAAGCTTTCTTT	CASSASVGPNTEAFF
TRBD1	TRBV27	TRBJ1-4	.	TGTGCCAGCACCACAGGGGTTCGTGAAAAACTGTTTTTT	CASTTGVREKLFF
.	TRBV6-5	TRBJ2-7	.	TGTGCCAGCAGTTACTCTGGGACGGGCACCTACGAGCAGTACTTC	CASSYSGTGTYEQYF
.	TRBV6-1	TRBJ2-3	.	TGTGCCAGCAGCGTCGGACTGGCCGCCACAGATACGCAGTATTTT	CASSVGLAATDTQYF
.	TRBV7-2	TRBJ2-3	.	TGTGCCAGCAGCTTAATCCCAGGGCAGGGCACAGATACGCAGTATTTT	CASSLIPGQGTDTQYF
TRBD1	TRBV5-6	TRBJ2-2	.	TGTGCCAGCCGGGACAGGGGCTCCGGGGAGCTGTTTTTT	CASRDRGSGELFF
.	TRBV4-1	TRBJ2-3	few	TGCGCCAGCAGCCAAGACCCACCCCCCGGTGGTGCAGATACGCAGTATTTT	CASSQDPPPGGADTQYF
.	TRBV7-3	TRBJ2-1	few	TGTGCCAGCAGCTTAAGAGAAGAAAATGAGCAGTTCTTC	CASSLREENEQFF
TRBD2	TRBV28	TRBJ2-1	few	TGTGCCAGCAGTACGACTAGCAGCGATGAGCAGTTCTTC	CASSTTSSDEQFF
.	TRBV2	TRBJ2-2	few	TGTGCCAGCAGTGAATATTTAGCGGTGGGGCTGTTTTTT	CASSEYLAVGLFF
TRBD1	TRBV29-1	TRBJ2-7	.	TGCAGCGCCACCCAAACTTTAGGACAGGGGGCTAAACACGAGCAGTACTTC	CSATQTLGQGAKHEQYF
.	TRBV28	TRBJ2-7	few	TGTGCCAGCAGGATACAGGGTTTAGGGTACGAGCAGTACTTC	CASRIQGLGYEQYF
.	TRBV10-3	TRBJ1-1	.	TGTGCCATCATCGCTGAAGCTTTCTTT	CAIIAEAFF
TRBD1	TRBV28	TRBJ2-1	.	TGTGCCAGCAGTATGACAGGGAGCTCCTACAATGAGCAGTTCTTC	CASSMTGSSYNEQFF
.	TRBV30	TRBJ1-2	.	TGTGCCTGGGACCGACAGCCCGAGTCACGCTACACCTTC	CAWDRQPESRYTF
TRBD2	TRBV6-1	TRBJ2-1	.	TGCGCGGGAGGGGATGAGCAGTTCTTC	CAGGDEQFF
TRBD2	TRBV6-6	TRBJ2-3	few	TGTGCCAGCATCCCAGGGAGACTAGCCAGCACAGATACGCAGTATTTT	CASIPGRLASTDTQYF
.	TRBV28	TRBJ1-2	.	TGTGCCAGCAGCGACAGACTCACAGGGTATGGCTACACCTTC	CASSDRLTGYGYTF
.	TRBV11-2	TRBJ1-1	once	TGTGCCAGCAGCTTAGCGGGATACACTGAAGCTTTCTTT	CASSLAGYTEAFF
.	TRBV13	TRBJ1-3	few	TGTGCCAGCAGCTTATCGGCGAACACCATATATTTT	CASSLSANTIYF
.	TRBV18	TRBJ1-4	.	TGTGCCAGCTCACACCCGGAGGCGGGTGAAAAACTGTTTTTT	CASSHPEAGEKLFF
.	TRBV30	TRBJ1-1	few	TGTGCCTGGAGTAGAGGGGGGAGCACTGAAGCTTTCTTT	CAWSRGGSTEAFF
.	TRBV12-5	TRBJ2-3	.	TGTGCTAGTGGTTTGGTACCGGATACGCAGTATTTT	CASGLVPDTQYF
.	TRBV7-2	TRBJ1-4	.	TGTGCCAGCAGCTTCCTCAGGCTCGCAACTAATGAAAAACTGTTTTTT	CASSFLRLATNEKLFF
TRBD1	TRBV5-1	TRBJ2-5	.	TGCGCCAGCAGCTTGGGTACAGGGGGCGAGGAGACCCAGTACTTC	CASSLGTGGEETQYF
.	TRBV15	TRBJ2-7	.	TGTGCCACCAGCAATGCGGCCGGCTACGAGCAGTACTTC	CATSNAAGYEQYF
.	TRBV7-9	TRBJ2-7	.	TGTGCCAGCAGCCCTATGGGGCGGAAAGATGGGCACGAGCAGTACTTC	CASSPMGRKDGHEQYF
TRBD1	TRBV5-1	TRBJ2-5	.	TGCGCCAGCACTGCGGACAGGGGAGGAGAGACCCAGTACTTC	CASTADRGGETQYF
TRBD2	TRBV13	TRBJ2-1	.	TGTGCCAGCAGCTTAGCCCGACTAGCGGGGGGGCGAAATGAGCAGTTCTTC	CASSLARLAGGRNEQFF